A selection of T cell receptor beta chains follows, all from one sample in a study of T cell repertoires in cytomegalovirus infection. One entry per CDR3 protein, called by TCRdb with MiXCR from the reads. The sample carries roughly 570,000 distinct CDR3 sequences, approximately 40% recorded once. No antigens are known for them. Sequences were derived from cultured PBMCs, sampled from culture after CMV antigen stimulation. These receptors all come from a human donor in good health (CMV status not recorded). Some clones in this sample may be carry-over from other donors' samples. CDR3s include the opening cysteine and the closing phenylalanine or tryptophan. The order of the fields is V gene, D gene, J gene, CDR3 protein. D genes are given only for firm matches.

v_call: TRBV5-4
d_call: TRBD1
j_call: TRBJ2-3
cdr3_aa: CASSPPAAGGRGDTQYF

v_call: TRBV11-2
d_call: TRBD1
j_call: TRBJ1-4
cdr3_aa: CASSNLPGQVAYEKLFF

v_call: TRBV20-1
d_call: TRBD2
j_call: TRBJ2-5
cdr3_aa: CSAEGLAGGNQETQYF

v_call: TRBV4-1
d_call: TRBD2
j_call: TRBJ2-1
cdr3_aa: CASSLTASGSYEQFF

v_call: TRBV7-8
d_call: TRBD1
j_call: TRBJ1-6
cdr3_aa: CASSLVWDRGWDSPLHF

v_call: TRBV7-8
d_call: TRBD1
j_call: TRBJ2-1
cdr3_aa: CASSSLDRYNEQFF

v_call: TRBV7-2
d_call: -
j_call: TRBJ2-5
cdr3_aa: CASSFETLKETQYF

v_call: TRBV20-1
d_call: TRBD2
j_call: TRBJ2-5
cdr3_aa: CSARRGVAGEETQYF

v_call: TRBV7-2
d_call: -
j_call: TRBJ1-1
cdr3_aa: CASSSGPYLNTEAFF

v_call: TRBV20-1
d_call: TRBD1
j_call: TRBJ2-2
cdr3_aa: CSATRTGVSGELFF

v_call: TRBV6-2/TRBV6-3
d_call: TRBD2
j_call: TRBJ2-5
cdr3_aa: CASSFSLWEGAGETQYF

v_call: TRBV6-2/TRBV6-3
d_call: -
j_call: TRBJ2-7
cdr3_aa: CASSSPGGPIEQYF

v_call: TRBV7-2
d_call: -
j_call: TRBJ2-1
cdr3_aa: CASSLDTGAAYNEQFF

v_call: TRBV7-6
d_call: -
j_call: TRBJ1-2
cdr3_aa: CASSLGSGYTF

v_call: TRBV11-2
d_call: TRBD1
j_call: TRBJ2-7
cdr3_aa: CASSLMTGGPYEQYF

v_call: TRBV7-2
d_call: -
j_call: TRBJ2-7
cdr3_aa: CASSHDWAYEQYF

v_call: TRBV7-8
d_call: TRBD1
j_call: TRBJ2-7
cdr3_aa: CASQPTGGLGNGEQYF

v_call: TRBV2
d_call: -
j_call: TRBJ2-4
cdr3_aa: CASSALSTEGIQYF

v_call: TRBV7-2
d_call: -
j_call: TRBJ2-7
cdr3_aa: CASSLRYQNFLGGYEQYF

v_call: TRBV7-2
d_call: -
j_call: TRBJ1-1
cdr3_aa: CASRREPKNTEAFF

v_call: TRBV5-5
d_call: -
j_call: TRBJ2-2
cdr3_aa: CASSPTVPTNTGELFF

v_call: TRBV15
d_call: -
j_call: TRBJ2-3
cdr3_aa: CATRPSTDTQYF

v_call: TRBV4-1
d_call: TRBD2
j_call: TRBJ2-7
cdr3_aa: CASSPATGTSSYEQYF

v_call: TRBV19
d_call: TRBD1
j_call: TRBJ2-5
cdr3_aa: CASTYSGTGWTTQYF

v_call: TRBV15
d_call: -
j_call: TRBJ1-4
cdr3_aa: CATSRVGAQPEKLFF

v_call: TRBV7-8
d_call: -
j_call: TRBJ2-4
cdr3_aa: CASSLALLGAKNIQYF

v_call: TRBV6-6
d_call: TRBD1
j_call: TRBJ1-1
cdr3_aa: CASSYGLGGQGLFGNTEAFF

v_call: TRBV7-9
d_call: TRBD2
j_call: TRBJ2-5
cdr3_aa: CASNPGLAGRETQYF

v_call: TRBV7-9
d_call: TRBD2
j_call: TRBJ2-1
cdr3_aa: CASSSPVAGGPFSYNEQFF

v_call: TRBV10-3
d_call: -
j_call: TRBJ1-5
cdr3_aa: CATGQGNNQPQHF

v_call: TRBV5-5
d_call: -
j_call: TRBJ2-3
cdr3_aa: CASSAPGPFVGAADTQYF

v_call: TRBV12-3/TRBV12-4
d_call: -
j_call: TRBJ1-3
cdr3_aa: CASSLGRRVAIYF

v_call: TRBV20-1
d_call: TRBD1
j_call: TRBJ2-3
cdr3_aa: CSAREWDRAQTDTQYF

v_call: TRBV5-4
d_call: -
j_call: TRBJ2-1
cdr3_aa: CASSLVEVNNEQFF

v_call: TRBV6-1
d_call: -
j_call: TRBJ2-1
cdr3_aa: CASSPVGVYNEQFF

v_call: TRBV7-9
d_call: -
j_call: TRBJ2-2
cdr3_aa: CASLASGPGTGELFF

v_call: TRBV4-3
d_call: TRBD2
j_call: TRBJ2-3
cdr3_aa: CASSQDPSGKDGGTDTQYF

v_call: TRBV7-2
d_call: -
j_call: TRBJ2-3
cdr3_aa: CASSLGGSTHTDTQYF

v_call: TRBV3-1
d_call: -
j_call: TRBJ2-7
cdr3_aa: CASSQDQGSLSYEQYF

v_call: TRBV7-6
d_call: -
j_call: TRBJ2-3
cdr3_aa: CASSPVPFRDTQYF

v_call: TRBV24-1
d_call: TRBD2
j_call: TRBJ2-2
cdr3_aa: CATSDFRLARNTGELFF

v_call: TRBV12-3/TRBV12-4
d_call: -
j_call: TRBJ2-1
cdr3_aa: CASTLGEFNEQFF

v_call: TRBV11-2
d_call: -
j_call: TRBJ1-1
cdr3_aa: CASSLVPAGNTEAFF

v_call: TRBV6-1
d_call: TRBD1
j_call: TRBJ1-6
cdr3_aa: CASNQGGRFDSPLHF